This entry describes one TCR beta chain. Antigen specificity is unknown. Scientists amplified the TCR beta CDR3 regions from RNA transcripts. First-round RT-PCR employed HTBI primers, with a second-round multiplex PCR after it. A single record per CDR3 protein comes from TCRdb applying MiXCR to the multiplex PCR reads. The sample shows 650,000 to 900,000 distinct CDR3 sequences, roughly two fifths of them seen only once. These data belong to a study of Graves' ophthalmopathy and Graves' hyperthyroidism. Study observations and caveats: Ophthalmopathy versus stable hyperthyroidism: 13-signature model gave roughly 88% sensitivity, less than 83% specificity.

The TCR originated in an adult man with Graves' ophthalmopathy. Specimen: peripheral blood.

The CDR3 protein is CASSYWQGGTGELFF. CDR3 nucleotide sequence: TGTGCCAGCAGTTACTGGCAGGGAGGGACCGGGGAGCTGTTTTTT. V and J are TRBV25-1 and TRBJ2-2; 7 nucleotides agree with TRBD2. The ends lost 5 bases at V and 5 bases at J; junction bases unmatched: 8. The CDR3 covers 15 residues. Germline loops: CDR1 MGHDK, CDR2 SYGVNS.